These 16 T cell receptor beta chains share one sample of origin, sequenced in a study of Graves' ophthalmopathy and Graves' hyperthyroidism. Transcripts of RNA were the source for amplifying TCR beta CDR3 regions. First-round RT-PCR employed HTBI primers, with a second-round multiplex PCR after it. TCRdb analysed the multiplex PCR reads with MiXCR anew, one entry per CDR3 protein. The table has approximately 160,000 distinct CDR3 sequences, 30% to 45% seen once. The material sequenced was peripheral blood. These receptors all stem from a man aged 25 to 40 with Graves' ophthalmopathy.

The genes are TRBV6-1 and TRBJ1-5, with a tentative D call TRBD1 (5 bases). V was cut by 10 bases and J by 9 bases, with 19 bases left in between. This CDR3 contains 13 residues. Germline CDR1 reads MNHNS; CDR2 reads SASEGT. The CDR3 bases are TGTGCCACCCTCCCCCGACCCGGGGGGCCCCAGCATTTT. Translated: CATLPRPGGPQHF.

CDR3 region: CASSYPRDRVKETQYF. Here the CDR3 DNA reads TGTGCCAGCAGTTACCCAAGGGACAGGGTAAAGGAGACCCAGTACTTC. V gene TRBV6-2 or TRBV6-3 combines with J gene TRBJ2-5, with 9 bases aligning to TRBD1. V lost 2 bases to trimming and J lost 5 bases; unmatched junction nucleotides: 9. The CDR3 has 16 residues. Germline V CDR1 and CDR2: MNHEY, SVGEGT.

This clonotype was counted at least ten times. The CDR3 DNA follows: TGTGCCAGCGCCACAGGGCATTCACCCCTCCACTTT. Amino acids: CASATGHSPLHF. The chain joins TRBV6-2 or TRBV6-3 to TRBJ1-6, with D perhaps matching TRBD1 (6 bases). V lost 8 bases, J lost 8 bases, and 10 bases lay in between. The CDR3 loop spans 12 amino acids. CDR1 and CDR2 (germline): MNHEY, SVGEGT.

The chain employs TRBV29-1 and TRBJ2-7; TRBD1 matches at 8 bases. The CDR3 spans 14 residues. V lost 4 bases and J lost 4; bases outside the gene matches: 9. Germline V CDR1 and CDR2: SQVTM, ANQGSEA. This CDR3 reads CSVVIGQGFYEQYF. The CDR3 region has the DNA TGCAGCGTTGTTATCGGACAGGGTTTTTACGAGCAGTACTTC.

This clonotype was recorded at least ten times. This chain uses TRBV6-1 with TRBJ2-5, with 8 bases that match TRBD1. The CDR3 has 15 amino acids. J was trimmed by 2 bases and V by 7 bases; bases with no gene match: 9. CDR1 and CDR2 (germline): MNHNS, SASEGT. CDR3: CASTWGRGQQETQYF. The CDR3 nucleotides are TGTGCCAGCACATGGGGCAGGGGGCAACAAGAGACCCAGTACTTC.

This clonotype was recorded at least ten times. DNA for the CDR3: TGTGCCAGCAGCTCCCGTAACCAGGGGAATCAGCCCCAGCATTTT. Amino acids: CASSSRNQGNQPQHF. The rearrangement joins TRBV7-2 to TRBJ1-5, with D perhaps TRBD1 (6 bases). The CDR3 contains 15 residues. Germline CDR1 reads SGHTA; CDR2 reads FQGNSA. The ends were cut back, 4 bases at V and 4 bases at J, with 14 bases in the middle.

The rearrangement joins TRBV6-1 to TRBJ2-2, with D possibly TRBD2 on 5 matching bases. Germline CDR1 reads MNHNS; CDR2 reads SASEGT. The CDR3 has 13 amino acids. The V and J ends lost 6 bases and 6 bases respectively, with 11 bases between them. The CDR3 spells CASSLGEPGELFF. The CDR3 nucleotides read TGTGCCAGCAGCCTTGGGGAGCCCGGGGAGCTGTTTTTT.

The rearrangement joins TRBV12-3 or TRBV12-4 to TRBJ2-7, with 9 bases aligning to TRBD2. With 4 bases clipped from V and 3 bases from J, the junction kept 4 bases outside the gene matches. The length of the CDR3 is 14 residues. The CDR3 is CASSSGTSIYEQYF. In DNA form, the CDR3 reads TGTGCCAGCAGTTCCGGGACTAGCATCTACGAGCAGTACTTC.

This clonotype was seen at least ten times. J is TRBJ2-2 and V is TRBV7-3, with TRBD2 identical over 7 bases. V dropped 7 bases and J dropped 5; count of bases not matched to a gene: 10. Germline CDR1 reads SGHTA; CDR2 reads FQGTGA. The CDR3 is made up of 15 amino acids. The CDR3 loop reads CASTISGTSTGELFF. DNA for the CDR3: TGTGCCAGCACCATAAGCGGGACCTCAACCGGGGAGCTGTTTTTT.

The chain combines TRBV19 with TRBJ1-1; tentative D call: TRBD1 (5 bases). V was clipped by 3 bases and J by 1 base, with 9 bases between them. The CDR3 loop spans 14 amino acids. Germline CDR1 LNHDA, CDR2 SQIVND (reference sequence). This chain's CDR3 is CASSIHTGNTEAFF. The CDR3 bases are TGTGCCAGTAGTATCCACACAGGGAACACTGAAGCTTTCTTT.

The DNA of the CDR3 is TGTGCCAGCACAATAGTAGGGAAGGCCACTGAAGCTTTCTTT. Protein: CASTIVGKATEAFF. The rearrangement links TRBV6-1 to TRBJ1-1; unclear D gene. V lost 7 bases and J lost 4, with 16 bases in between. CDR1 is MNHNS and CDR2 is SASEGT in the germline V gene. The CDR3 spans 14 residues.

The J gene is TRBJ2-7, the V gene TRBV6-5; 8 bases are shared with TRBD2. This CDR3 has 15 amino acids. V shed 2 bases, J shed 7 bases, and the junction held 10 bases outside the gene matches. Germline values: CDR1 MNHEY, CDR2 SVGAGI. CDR3 protein: CASSYGGVAGWEQYF. CDR3 nucleotide sequence: TGTGCCAGCAGTTACGGGGGAGTAGCGGGATGGGAGCAGTACTTC.

The gene calls are TRBV6-5 and TRBJ2-7, with 8 bases that match TRBD1. The trim removed 2 bases at V and 5 bases at J, leaving 5 bases unmatched. CDR3 length: 14 amino acids. CDR1 MNHEY and CDR2 SVGAGI come from the germline V gene. The CDR3 sequence: CASSYDRGDHEQYF. The CDR3 DNA follows: TGTGCCAGCAGTTACGACAGGGGTGACCACGAGCAGTACTTC.

This clonotype was seen many times. V gene TRBV10-3 combines with J gene TRBJ1-3, with 8 bases aligning to TRBD1. The V segment lost 9 bases and the J segment 0 bases; nucleotides outside the gene matches: 16. Germline CDR1 ENHRY, CDR2 SYGVKD. The CDR3 spans 18 residues. The CDR3 region has the DNA TGTGCCATGTCATCCGGACAGGGAGGATTCGACTCTGGAAACACCATATATTTT. Protein product: CAMSSGQGGFDSGNTIYF.

This clonotype was seen ten or more times. The chain couples TRBV5-1 to TRBJ2-7, with D possibly TRBD2 on 5 matching bases. The V gene lost 0 bases and the J gene lost 1 base, with 8 bases spanning the gap. The length of the CDR3 is 14 residues. Looked up from germline, CDR1 is SGHRS and CDR2 is YFSETQ. DNA for the CDR3: TGCGCCAGCAGCTTGGTGCCGGGATCCTACGAGCAGTACTTC. Its translation is CASSLVPGSYEQYF.

Many counts were recorded for this clonotype. The V and J genes are TRBV27 and TRBJ1-2; unclear D gene. Germline V gene sequence: CDR1 MNHEY, CDR2 SMNVEV (reference sequence). This CDR3 has 14 residues. The ends were cut back, 0 bases at V and 2 bases at J, with 7 bases in the middle. The CDR3, as DNA: TGTGCCAGCAGTTTATCTCCAAGGAACTATGGCTACACCTTC. Its translation is CASSLSPRNYGYTF.